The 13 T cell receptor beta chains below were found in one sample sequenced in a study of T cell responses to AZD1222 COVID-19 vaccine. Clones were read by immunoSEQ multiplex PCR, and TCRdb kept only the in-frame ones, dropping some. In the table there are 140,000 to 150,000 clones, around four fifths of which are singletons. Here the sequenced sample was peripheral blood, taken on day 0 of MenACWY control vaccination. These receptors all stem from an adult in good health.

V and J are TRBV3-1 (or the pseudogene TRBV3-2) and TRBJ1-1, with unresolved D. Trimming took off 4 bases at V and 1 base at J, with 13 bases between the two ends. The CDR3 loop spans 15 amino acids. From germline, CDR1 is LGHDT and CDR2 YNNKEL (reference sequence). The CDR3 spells CASSPHWAENTEAFF. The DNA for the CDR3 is TGTGCCAGCAGCCCTCACTGGGCCGAGAACACTGAAGCTTTCTTT.

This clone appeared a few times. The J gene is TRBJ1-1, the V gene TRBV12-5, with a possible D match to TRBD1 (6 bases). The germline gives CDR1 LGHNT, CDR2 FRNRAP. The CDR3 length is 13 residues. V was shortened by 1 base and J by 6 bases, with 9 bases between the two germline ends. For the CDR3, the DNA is TGTGCTAGTGGTTTGGCAGGGGCGGCTGAAGCTTTCTTT. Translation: CASGLAGAAEAFF.

Here the CDR3 DNA reads TGCGCCAGCAGCCAAGTTGTGGGGGCTAGCACAGATACGCAGTATTTT. This gives the protein CASSQVVGASTDTQYF. The rearrangement uses TRBV4-1 and TRBJ2-3, with a possible D match to TRBD1 (6 bases). The ends were cut back, 1 base at V and 0 bases at J, with 11 bases in the middle. CDR3 length equals 16 residues. The V gene's germline CDR1 is MGHRA and CDR2 YSYEKL.

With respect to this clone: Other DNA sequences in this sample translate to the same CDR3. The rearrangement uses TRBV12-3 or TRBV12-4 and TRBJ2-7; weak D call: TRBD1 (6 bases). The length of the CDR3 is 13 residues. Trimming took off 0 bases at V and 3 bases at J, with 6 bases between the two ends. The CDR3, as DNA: TGTGCCAGCAGTTTAGCAGGGGGCTACGAGCAGTACGTC. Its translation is CASSLAGGYEQYV.

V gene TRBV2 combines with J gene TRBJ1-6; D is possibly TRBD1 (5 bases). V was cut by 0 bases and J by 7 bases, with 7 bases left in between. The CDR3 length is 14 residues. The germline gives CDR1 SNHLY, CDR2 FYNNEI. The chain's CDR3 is CASSEAWGNSPLHF. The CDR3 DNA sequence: TGTGCCAGCAGTGAAGCGTGGGGGAATTCACCCCTCCACTTT.

The CDR3 DNA follows: TGTGCCAGCAGCTTGGCGGGGCAGGAAATTGCATATGGCTACACCTTC. It encodes CASSLAGQEIAYGYTF. This chain links TRBV5-8 with TRBJ1-2; tentative D call: TRBD1 (5 bases). The germline gives CDR1 SGHTS, CDR2 YDEGEE. CDR3 length: 16 amino acids. Trimming stripped 0 bases from V and 5 bases from J, with 17 bases between.

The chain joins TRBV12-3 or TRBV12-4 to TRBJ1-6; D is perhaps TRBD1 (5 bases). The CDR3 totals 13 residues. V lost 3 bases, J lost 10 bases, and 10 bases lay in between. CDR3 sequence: CASSLGVGSPLHF. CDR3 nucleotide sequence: TGTGCCAGCAGTTTGGGGGTCGGGTCACCCCTCCACTTT.

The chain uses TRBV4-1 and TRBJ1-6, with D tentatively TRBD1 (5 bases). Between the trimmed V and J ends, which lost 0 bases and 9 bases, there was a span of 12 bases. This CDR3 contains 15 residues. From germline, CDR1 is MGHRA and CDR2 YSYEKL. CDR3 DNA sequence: TGCGCCAGCAGCCAAGAGCACAGGTTGGGTTCACCCCTCCACTTT. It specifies CASSQEHRLGSPLHF.

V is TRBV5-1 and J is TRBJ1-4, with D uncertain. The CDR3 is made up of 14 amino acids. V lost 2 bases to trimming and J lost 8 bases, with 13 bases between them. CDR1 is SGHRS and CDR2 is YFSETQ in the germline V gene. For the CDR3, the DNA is TGCGCCAGCAGCTTAGCTCCGAAGAAGGAAAAACTGTTTTTT. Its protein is CASSLAPKKEKLFF.

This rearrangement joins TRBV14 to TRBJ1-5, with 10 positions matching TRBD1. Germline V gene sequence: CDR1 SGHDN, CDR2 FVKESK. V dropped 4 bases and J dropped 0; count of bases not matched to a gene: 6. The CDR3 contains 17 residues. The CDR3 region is CASSRTGGGYSNQPQHF. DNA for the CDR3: TGTGCCAGCAGCCGGACAGGGGGGGGATATAGCAATCAGCCCCAGCATTTT.

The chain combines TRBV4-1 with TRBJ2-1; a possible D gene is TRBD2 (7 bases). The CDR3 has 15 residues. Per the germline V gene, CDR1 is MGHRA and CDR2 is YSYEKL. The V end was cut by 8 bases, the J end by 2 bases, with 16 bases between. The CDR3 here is CASRSTGGPYNEQFF. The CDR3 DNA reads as TGCGCCAGCCGCAGTACGGGGGGCCCCTACAATGAGCAGTTCTTC.

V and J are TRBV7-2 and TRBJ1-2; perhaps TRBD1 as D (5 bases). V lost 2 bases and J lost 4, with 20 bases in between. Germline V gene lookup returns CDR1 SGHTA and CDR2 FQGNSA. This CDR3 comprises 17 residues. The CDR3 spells CASSLYLGPRQTYGYTF. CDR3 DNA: TGTGCCAGCAGCTTATATCTAGGGCCCAGACAGACCTATGGCTACACCTTC.

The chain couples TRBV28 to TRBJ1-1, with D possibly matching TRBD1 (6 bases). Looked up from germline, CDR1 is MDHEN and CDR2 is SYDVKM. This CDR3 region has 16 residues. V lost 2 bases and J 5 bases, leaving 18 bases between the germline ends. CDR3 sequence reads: CASSLRTATRRTEAFF. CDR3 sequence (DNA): TGTGCCAGCAGTTTAAGGACAGCTACAAGGAGGACTGAAGCTTTCTTT.